This T cell receptor (beta chain) came from a study of blood T cell repertoires in COVID-19. Across the whole study: From the United States, Italy and Spain came samples of acute and convalescent COVID-19. T cells, B-cell-depleted T cells, or PBMCs supplied cDNA or gDNA.

The V gene end was trimmed by 0 bases and the J gene end by 7 bases; junction bases not matched to a gene: 9. The CDR3 extends over 17 amino acids. Germline assignment: CDR1 MNHNS and CDR2 SASEGT. In the authors' workflow: Reference gene primer amplification yielded estimated nucleated cell counts. Some clones are missing from TCRdb's copy, which holds only in-frame ones; the method was immunoSEQ multiplex PCR. V, J and clone size derive from that table, while D and trimming were established from the DNA sequence. The table includes 120,000 to 150,000 clones, around 86% detected once. This sequence was found in a human donor in a cohort sampled during active COVID-19. The chain combines TRBV6-1 with TRBJ2-2, with TRBD2 identical over 9 bases. The source material was peripheral blood. The chain's CDR3 is CASSEAQAGGPYGELFF. The CDR3 coding sequence is TGTGCCAGCAGTGAAGCGCAGGCGGGAGGGCCTTACGGGGAGCTGTTTTTT.